This T cell receptor (beta chain) originates from a study of blood T cell repertoires in COVID-19 (dated by TCRdb to about 2020). In the study overall: The collaborator samples originated in the United States, Italy and Spain and spanned the acute and convalescent phases of COVID-19. The prospective study material was composed of cDNA or gDNA derived from T cells, B-cell-depleted T cells, or PBMCs. Deeply sampled blood TCRbeta repertoires from subjects exposed to, actively infected with, or recovered from COVID-19 were included in the dataset. The repertoires were released in a freely available public database meant as a resource for research on the immune response to SARS-CoV-2. Samples came from the ongoing ImmuneRACE study (first 160 participants) plus 1,254 subjects from 6 global collaborators. A de-identified subject ID, COVID-19 status, age in years and sex were almost always included in the sample metadata. Where available, HLA class I and class II types were obtained from metadata supplied by the sample provider rather than from assay-based typing.

About this clone itself: The specificity of this receptor is unknown. No base quality information exists; no much larger clone differs at one position.

Each collaborating institution followed its own protocols to collect whole blood in K2EDTA tubes. For TCRbeta analysis, collaborators shipped samples as frozen whole blood, isolated PBMCs, or DNA extracted from either of those sample types. TCRbeta CDR3 regions were amplified from genomic DNA using the immunoSEQ Assay, a bias-controlled multiplex PCR. As for how the authors treated the data: Within the assay, amplification of reference gene primers was used to estimate how many nucleated cells each sample contained. To quantify the absolute abundance of each unique TCRbeta CDR3 rearrangement, sequence reads were collapsed and filtered. For each sample, productive Simpson clonality was calculated by taking the square root of Simpson's diversity index across productive rearrangements. Sourced from immuneACCESS, this table was stored by TCRdb with only in-frame sequences that have V and J called. A share of the clones is absent; for the studies checked, an unresolved V gene accounts for under half, and the remainder has no known explanation. V, J and clone size reflect that table, while D and trimming were determined from the DNA. Counted in this sample were about 160,000 clones; around 90% of them appeared once. The top ten clonotypes cover around 17% of the sample.

What the work shows at the level of the full study, not this receptor alone: Clinical and demographic metadata were provided uncurated, with the amount varying by source and participant.

Measured from the cysteine to the phenylalanine, the CDR3 is 15 residues long. Kept here is only the CDR3 DNA, which spans 45 bases and is read in frame from base 1. Per the germline V gene, KGHSH is the CDR1 and LQKENI is the CDR2. After removal of 2 bases from V and 6 bases from J, the junction retains 6 bases not matched to a gene. Recombination linked TRBV18 to TRBJ2-1; TRBD2 matches 8 bases in the middle. The TCR was taken from a man in his sixties with active or convalescent COVID-19. The sample comprised peripheral blood. In nucleotides, the sequence is TGTGCCAGCTCACCAGGACTAGCAAGTGGCAATGAGCAGTTCTTC. Translated, this gives CASSPGLASGNEQFF.